Listed below are T cell receptor beta chains from one sample, sequenced in a study of blood T cell repertoires in COVID-19. The assay was immunoSEQ multiplex PCR, and TCRdb's table has in-frame clones only and misses some. The sample contains approximately 500,000 clones, around 90% of which appear only once. Source material: peripheral blood. The receptors stem from a woman in her fifties or sixties with COVID-19, enrolled during active disease. The conserved cysteine and the conserved F or W are not part of the CDR3 here.

j_gene: TRBJ1-3
v_gene: TRBV7-2
CDR3aa: ASSRTVDRFDTIY

j_gene: TRBJ1-3
v_gene: TRBV7-6
CDR3aa: ASSLTAGEGNTIY

j_gene: TRBJ1-1
v_gene: TRBV5-1
CDR3aa: ASSLRSGENTEAF

j_gene: TRBJ2-7
v_gene: TRBV7-8
CDR3aa: ASSSWTDGEQY

j_gene: TRBJ2-7
v_gene: TRBV5-1
CDR3aa: ASSLGGRGPDTQY

j_gene: TRBJ1-2
v_gene: TRBV5-5
CDR3aa: ASSHGQGKIVDGYT

j_gene: TRBJ2-7
v_gene: TRBV11-1
CDR3aa: ASSRLQGPYEQY

j_gene: TRBJ2-3
v_gene: TRBV7-9
CDR3aa: ASSSRGFTGGDTQY

j_gene: TRBJ1-1
v_gene: TRBV6-5
CDR3aa: ASDFNTEAF

j_gene: TRBJ2-7
v_gene: TRBV24-1
CDR3aa: ATSDPRDRMS

j_gene: TRBJ2-3
v_gene: TRBV24-1
CDR3aa: ATSGRGPEPDTQY

j_gene: TRBJ1-2
v_gene: TRBV30
CDR3aa: AWAARLYGYT

j_gene: TRBJ2-5
v_gene: TRBV19
CDR3aa: ASSIGEETQY

j_gene: TRBJ1-1
v_gene: TRBV9
CDR3aa: ASSVGELPTEAF

j_gene: TRBJ1-2
v_gene: TRBV28
CDR3aa: ASSFVSGYT

j_gene: TRBJ2-3
v_gene: TRBV5-5
CDR3aa: ASSHFEGRSDTQY

j_gene: TRBJ2-2
v_gene: TRBV4-2
CDR3aa: ASSQEAQAGAGELF

j_gene: TRBJ1-5
v_gene: TRBV19
CDR3aa: ASSTGTGGYQPQH

j_gene: TRBJ1-1
v_gene: TRBV28
CDR3aa: ASSLNDRVGTEAF

j_gene: TRBJ2-3
v_gene: TRBV29-1
CDR3aa: SVAARMTDTQY

j_gene: TRBJ1-1
v_gene: TRBV2
CDR3aa: ASSGDRGSRR

j_gene: TRBJ2-7
v_gene: TRBV30
CDR3aa: AWSVRATGAGEQY

j_gene: TRBJ1-1
v_gene: TRBV6-5
CDR3aa: ASSLNRERTEAF

j_gene: TRBJ2-7
v_gene: TRBV6-5
CDR3aa: ASSPQGYEQY

j_gene: TRBJ2-3
v_gene: TRBV5-6
CDR3aa: ASSFWGANTDTQY

j_gene: TRBJ1-4
v_gene: TRBV30
CDR3aa: AWRGTGYEKLF